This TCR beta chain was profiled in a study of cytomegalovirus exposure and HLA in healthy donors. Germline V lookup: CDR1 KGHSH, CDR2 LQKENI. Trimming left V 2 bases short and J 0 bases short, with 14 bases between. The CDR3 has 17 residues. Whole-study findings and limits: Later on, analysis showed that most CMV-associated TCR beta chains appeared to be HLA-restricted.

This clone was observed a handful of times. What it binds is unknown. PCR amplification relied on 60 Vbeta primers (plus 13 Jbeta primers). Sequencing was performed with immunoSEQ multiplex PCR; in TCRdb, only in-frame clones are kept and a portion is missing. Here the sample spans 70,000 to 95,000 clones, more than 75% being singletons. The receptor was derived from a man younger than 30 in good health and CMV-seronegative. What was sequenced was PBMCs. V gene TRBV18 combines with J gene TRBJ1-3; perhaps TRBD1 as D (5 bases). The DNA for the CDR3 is TGTGCCAGCTCACCATTTAAGACAGCCTTCTCTGGAAACACCATATATTTT. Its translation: CASSPFKTAFSGNTIYF. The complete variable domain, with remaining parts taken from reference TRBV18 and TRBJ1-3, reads NAGVMQNPRHLVRRRGQEARLRCSPMKGHSHVYWYRQLPEEGLKFMVYLQKENIIDESGMPKERFSAEFPKEGPSILRIQQVVRGDSAAYFCASSPFKTAFSGNTIYFGEGSWLTVV.